A selection of T cell receptor beta chains follows, all from one sample in a study of identical twins' blood T cells. TCRdb ran MiXCR on the 5' RACE reads and lists one entry per CDR3 protein. The sample lists hundreds of thousands of distinct CDR3 sequences; about 28% were seen once. The sample was PBMCs. The source is a woman aged 18-49 years in good health. CDR3s include the opening cysteine and the closing phenylalanine or tryptophan. D genes are given only for firm matches. Expanded clones are given a class, and other clones once, few, many or no size at all.

j_call | d_call | clone_size | v_call | cdr3_aa | cdr3_nt
TRBJ2-5 | NA | NA | TRBV20-1 | CSSQISLGKETQYF | TGCAGTTCACAAATATCCCTTGGGAAAGAGACCCAGTACTTC
TRBJ2-6 | NA | NA | TRBV11-2 | CASSSSRGNSGANVLTF | TGTGCCAGCAGCTCGAGTCGGGGTAACTCTGGGGCCAACGTCCTGACTTTC
TRBJ2-1 | NA | NA | TRBV7-9 | CASSHDPNEQFF | TGTGCCAGCAGCCATGACCCCAATGAGCAGTTCTTC
TRBJ1-2 | NA | NA | TRBV20-1 | CSARGGDNYGYTF | TGCAGTGCTAGAGGGGGAGATAACTATGGCTACACCTTC
TRBJ2-7 | NA | few | TRBV25-1 | CASSPGNEQYF | TGTGCCAGCAGTCCGGGAAACGAGCAGTACTTC
TRBJ1-4 | TRBD1 | NA | TRBV2 | CASSEGTGHEKLFF | TGTGCCAGCAGTGAAGGGACAGGGCACGAAAAACTGTTTTTT
TRBJ2-3 | NA | many | TRBV10-3 | CAISEMVSTDTQYF | TGTGCCATCAGTGAGATGGTTAGCACAGATACGCAGTATTTT
TRBJ1-4 | NA | NA | TRBV20-1 | CSARGASANEKLFF | TGCAGTGCTAGAGGGGCATCGGCTAATGAAAAACTGTTTTTT
TRBJ1-1 | TRBD1 | many | TRBV20-1 | CSVRGQGANTEAFF | TGCAGTGTTAGAGGACAGGGGGCAAACACTGAAGCTTTCTTT
TRBJ1-3 | NA | few | TRBV5-6 | CASSRPGPRSGNTIYF | TGTGCCAGCAGCAGGCCGGGACCGCGTTCTGGAAACACCATATATTTT
TRBJ2-2 | TRBD2 | NA | TRBV3-1 | CASSQGLAGSGELFF | TGTGCCAGCAGCCAAGGACTAGCGGGTTCCGGGGAGCTGTTTTTT
TRBJ2-1 | NA | NA | TRBV14 | CASSQARGLVSYNEQFF | TGTGCCAGCAGCCAAGCCCGTGGGCTAGTCTCCTACAATGAGCAGTTCTTC
TRBJ1-1 | NA | NA | TRBV20-1 | CSARDRGAREAFF | TGCAGTGCTAGAGATAGAGGGGCCCGAGAGGCTTTCTTT
TRBJ2-2 | TRBD2 | NA | TRBV12-3/TRBV12-4 | CAGSLAGGGTGELFF | TGTGCCGGCAGTTTGGCGGGAGGGGGCACCGGGGAGCTGTTTTTT
TRBJ1-1 | TRBD1 | few | TRBV2 | CASSASDRGAFF | TGTGCCAGCAGCGCATCGGACAGGGGAGCTTTCTTT
TRBJ2-5 | TRBD1 | few | TRBV20-1 | CSGKTGTETQYF | TGCAGTGGAAAGACAGGGACAGAGACCCAGTACTTC
TRBJ2-5 | TRBD1 | NA | TRBV9 | CASSALTGKETQYF | TGTGCCAGCAGCGCCTTGACAGGGAAAGAGACCCAGTACTTC
TRBJ2-7 | NA | few | TRBV2 | CASRDHQEYSLEQYF | TGTGCCAGCAGAGACCACCAGGAGTATAGCTTAGAGCAGTACTTC
TRBJ1-4 | TRBD1 | NA | TRBV29-1 | CSDLDPGTANEKLFF | TGCAGCGACTTAGATCCCGGGACAGCTAATGAAAAACTGTTTTTT
TRBJ2-2 | NA | few | TRBV20-1 | CSAGGGRRHTGELFF | TGCAGTGCGGGAGGTGGGAGAAGACACACCGGGGAGCTGTTTTTT
TRBJ2-5 | TRBD1 | few | TRBV5-1 | CASSPNRGETQYF | TGCGCCAGCAGCCCTAACAGGGGGGAGACCCAGTACTTC
TRBJ1-4 | NA | many | TRBV20-1 | CSAVTGLGEKLFF | TGCAGTGCTGTTACAGGTCTCGGGGAAAAACTGTTTTTT
TRBJ1-1 | NA | many | TRBV20-1 | CSARAAEAFF | TGCAGTGCTAGAGCCGCTGAAGCTTTCTTT
TRBJ1-1 | NA | NA | TRBV29-1 | CGVVVNTEAFF | TGCGGCGTTGTAGTGAACACCGAAGCTTTCTTT
TRBJ1-1 | NA | NA | TRBV5-1 | CASSWETNTEAFF | TGCGCCAGCAGCTGGGAGACGAACACTGAAGCTTTCTTT
TRBJ2-1 | NA | few | TRBV10-3 | CAISGSERGNEQFF | TGTGCCATCAGTGGTAGCGAAAGGGGCAATGAGCAGTTCTTC
TRBJ1-1 | NA | many | TRBV6-2/TRBV6-3 | CASRANFRVTEAFF | TGTGCCAGCAGAGCCAACTTTCGAGTCACTGAAGCTTTCTTT
TRBJ1-6 | NA | NA | TRBV11-2 | CASSLGGGTHSPLHF | TGTGCCAGCAGCTTAGGAGGGGGTACGCATTCACCCCTCCACTTT
TRBJ1-2 | NA | NA | TRBV5-1 | CASSLGQFYGYTF | TGCGCCAGCAGCTTGGGCCAGTTCTATGGCTACACCTTC
TRBJ1-1 | TRBD1 | NA | TRBV29-1 | CSAKTGFEAFF | TGCAGCGCAAAGACAGGGTTTGAAGCTTTCTTT
TRBJ2-1 | NA | few | TRBV27 | CASRAGLVPTNGQFF | TGTGCCAGCAGGGCCGGCCTCGTCCCCACAAATGGGCAGTTCTTC
TRBJ1-1 | NA | NA | TRBV29-1 | CSVTTSAIGGNDF | TGCAGCGTAACCACAAGCGCTATAGGTGGTAACGACTTT
TRBJ2-3 | NA | NA | TRBV20-1 | CSAIDGEHSTDTQYF | TGCAGTGCTATAGACGGAGAACATAGCACAGATACGCAGTATTTT
TRBJ2-1 | TRBD2 | few | TRBV12-5 | CASGLVLAGGRSEQFF | TGTGCTAGTGGTTTGGTACTAGCGGGGGGGCGAAGTGAGCAGTTCTTC
TRBJ2-1 | NA | few | TRBV5-4 | CASSLDEGSYNEQFF | TGTGCCAGCAGCTTGGACGAGGGTTCCTACAATGAGCAGTTCTTC
TRBJ1-1 | NA | few | TRBV20-1 | CSARAANTEAFF | TGCAGTGCTAGAGCGGCGAACACTGAAGCTTTCTTT
TRBJ1-2 | TRBD1 | NA | TRBV4-3 | CASSQQGAGCYTF | TGCGCCAGCAGCCAGCAGGGGGCTGGTTGCTACACCTTC
TRBJ2-7 | TRBD1 | NA | TRBV7-8 | CASSGRDREYYEQYF | TGTGCCAGCAGCGGCCGGGACAGGGAATACTACGAGCAGTACTTC
TRBJ1-4 | NA | NA | TRBV10-3 | CAISDPTGEKLFF | TGTGCCATCAGTGACCCGACCGGCGAAAAACTGTTTTTT
TRBJ2-3 | TRBD2 | NA | TRBV5-1 | CATGLAETTDTQYF | TGCGCCACGGGACTAGCGGAGACCACAGATACGCAGTATTTT
TRBJ2-2 | TRBD1 | NA | TRBV19 | CASRMTGRNTGELFF | TGTGCCAGTAGGATGACAGGGAGGAACACCGGGGAGCTGTTTTTT
TRBJ2-1 | TRBD2 | few | TRBV10-2 | CASIGLASYNEQFF | TGCGCCAGCATTGGACTAGCCTCCTACAATGAGCAGTTCTTC
TRBJ2-1 | NA | few | TRBV19 | CASSADNYNEQFF | TGTGCCAGTAGTGCAGACAACTACAATGAGCAGTTCTTC
TRBJ1-5 | NA | many | TRBV3-1 | CASSQDRDQPQHF | TGTGCCAGCAGCCAAGATCGGGATCAGCCCCAGCATTTT
TRBJ1-3 | NA | NA | TRBV20-1 | CSASQAVLGNTIYF | TGCAGTGCTAGTCAGGCAGTTTTAGGAAACACCATATATTTT
TRBJ1-2 | NA | NA | TRBV19 | CASSSGEYGYTF | TGTGCCAGTAGTTCGGGGGAGTATGGCTACACCTTC
TRBJ2-2 | TRBD2 | many | TRBV6-1 | CASSADLAGGSNTGELFF | TGTGCCAGCAGTGCCGATCTAGCGGGGGGGTCGAACACCGGGGAGCTGTTTTTT
TRBJ1-5 | NA | NA | TRBV15 | CATSSLGQLPNQPQHF | TGTGCCACCAGCTCCCTGGGCCAGCTACCGAATCAGCCCCAGCATTTT
TRBJ2-1 | NA | NA | TRBV18 | CAGSRSYNEQFF | TGTGCCGGGTCTAGGTCCTACAATGAGCAGTTCTTC
TRBJ2-1 | NA | many | TRBV27 | CASSTGRGTNEQFF | TGTGCCAGCTCCACCGGTCGGGGGACTAATGAGCAGTTCTTC
TRBJ1-1 | NA | few | TRBV2 | CASREIQGGGTEAFF | TGTGCCAGCAGGGAAATACAGGGTGGTGGCACTGAAGCTTTCTTT